This T cell receptor (beta chain) was documented in a study of vaccination and CD4 T cells after COVID-19. Study summary: The makeup of the convalescents was six males and four females, two of them Hispanic. Post-diagnosis, post-COVID samples were collected after a median about 100 days, ranging 35 to 161. Stimulation of cells relied on overlapping spike peptides derived from SARS-CoV-2, HCoV-NL63, HCoV-OC43 and HCoV-229E.

Specified treatment: approximately nine-day PBMC culture with coronavirus spike peptide pools or control peptides (ViraFEST assay). Days 3 and 7 were when half the medium was replaced with fresh IL-2 medium. V dropped 11 bases and J dropped 1 base, with 17 bases sitting between them. Germline CDR1 SGHAT, CDR2 FQNNGV. The CDR3 runs to 15 residues. In this sample, this clonotype turned up a few times. Its antigen is undetermined. Cultured CD4+ T cells had their DNA profiled by the Oncomine TCR Beta short-read assay. TCRdb re-analysed the PCR reads in MiXCR, keeping a single row per CDR3 protein. The table has 9,500 to 15,000 distinct CDR3 sequences, roughly 29% seen once.

The sample comprised cultured CD4+ T cells from blood. The clonotype originates from a human donor with COVID-19. The chain couples TRBV11-2 to TRBJ2-2; tentatively, D is TRBD1 or TRBD2 (5 bases each). CDR3 protein: CALQSRDGNTGELFF. The CDR3 region has the DNA TGTGCCTTACAAAGCCGGGACGGGAACACCGGGGAGCTGTTTTTT.